This section outlines one T cell receptor (beta chain) sequence together with its context. Its cognate antigen is unknown. This CDR3 is built from 14 residues. Germline V CDR1 and CDR2: MNHNY, SVGAGI (reference sequence). V trimming: 5 bases; J trimming: 3 bases; junction bases outside the gene matches: 6. The data derive from a study of cytomegalovirus exposure and HLA in healthy donors. Notes on the study in general: In a later analysis, several top co-occurrence clusters appeared linked to parvovirus B19, influenza, CMV and Epstein-Barr virus. The authors considered a cluster of highly shared sequence variants likely to be a sequencing artifact. A later analysis revealed that TCR association rates differed between HLA loci, peaking at DRB1 and bottoming out at HLA-C.

Primers for the PCR totalled 60 Vbeta and 13 Jbeta. Profiled with immunoSEQ multiplex PCR; TCRdb holds only in-frame clones, not every one. This table holds about 220,000 clones, over 60% found once. The sample consisted of PBMCs. The genes are TRBV6-6 and TRBJ2-7; 8 bases match TRBD1. The clonotype originates from a man aged 18-30 years in good health and CMV-seronegative. As DNA, the CDR3 is TGTGCCAGCAGTCCCCGACAGGGGAGCTACGAGCAGTACTTC. Protein product: CASSPRQGSYEQYF.